Below, 6 T cell receptor beta chains from the same sample are listed, as sequenced in a study of T cell repertoires in cytomegalovirus infection. The antigens for these receptors are not known. TCRdb ran MiXCR on the reads and lists one entry per CDR3 protein. In the table there are about a million distinct CDR3 sequences, roughly 30% of which are singletons. The material was cultured CD8+ T cells from PBMCs, obtained from culture after CMV antigen stimulation. The receptor source for this set is a human donor in good health (CMV status not recorded). Some clones in this sample may be carry-over from other donors' samples.

This rearrangement joins TRBV4-3 to TRBJ1-1, with 9 bases fitting TRBD1. The V gene end was trimmed by 4 bases and the J gene end by 12 bases; junction bases not matched to a gene: 9. In germline, CDR1 is LGHNA, CDR2 YSLEER. The CDR3 covers 13 residues. The CDR3 bases are TGCGCCAGCAGCCCCGGGACAGGGAAGATAACTTTCTTT. Translated, it gives CASSPGTGKITFF.

This rearrangement joins TRBV5-5 to TRBJ1-2, with TRBD1 matching over 8 bases. The V gene's germline CDR1 is SGHKS and CDR2 YYEKEE (reference sequence). V was pared by 2 bases and J by 7 bases, with 16 bases of the junction left unmatched. This CDR3 is 17 amino acids long. The CDR3 is CASSFRDRGVFMGGYTF. The DNA of the CDR3 is TGTGCCAGCAGCTTCCGTGACAGGGGAGTATTTATGGGTGGCTACACCTTC.

The gene calls are TRBV7-6 and TRBJ1-2, with D unresolved. The CDR3 is 11 residues long. Looked up from germline, CDR1 is SGHVS and CDR2 is FNYEAQ. With 4 bases removed from V and 10 bases from J, the gap between germline ends came to 10 bases. CDR3 DNA sequence: TGTGCCAGCAGCTCTACCGGGGACTACACCTTC. Protein sequence: CASSSTGDYTF.

There are a few counts of this clonotype. This sequence joins TRBV7-9 and TRBJ2-5, with D perhaps matching TRBD2 (5 bases). Germline lookup yields CDR1 SEHNR and CDR2 FQNEAQ (reference sequence). The CDR3 runs to 16 residues. V lost 1 base and J lost 2, with 14 bases in between. CDR3: CASSLGSALAQETQYF. In DNA, the CDR3 is TGTGCCAGCAGCTTAGGCAGTGCCCTAGCACAAGAGACCCAGTACTTC.

This clonotype was observed many times. This chain links TRBV7-8 with TRBJ2-3; D possibly corresponds to TRBD2 (5 bases). Trimming shortened V by 1 base and J by 1 base, and 12 bases separated the two germline ends. The CDR3 loop spans 16 amino acids. Per the germline V gene, CDR1 is SGHVS and CDR2 is FQNEAQ. In nucleotides, the CDR3 is TGTGCCAGCAGCTTAGTATCTCGGCGGGGCACAGATACGCAGTATTTT. This gives the protein CASSLVSRRGTDTQYF.

The chain is built from TRBV7-9 and TRBJ1-4; 7 nucleotides match TRBD1. This CDR3 comprises 14 residues. Trimming cost V 3 bases and J 7 bases; bases outside gene matches: 5. Germline V lookup: CDR1 SEHNR, CDR2 FQNEAQ (reference sequence). CDR3 region: CASSFSQGGEKLFF. Here the CDR3 DNA reads TGTGCCAGCAGCTTTTCCCAGGGGGGTGAAAAACTGTTTTTT.